The rows below give T cell receptor beta chains drawn from one sample of a study of cytomegalovirus exposure and HLA in healthy donors. Generated by immunoSEQ multiplex PCR, the TCRdb table keeps only in-frame clones and is missing some. The top ten hold approximately 9.8% of the sample, which has approximately 170,000 clones, around four fifths seen once. The sequenced material came from PBMCs. The receptors originated from a young man in good health and CMV-seropositive. The CDR3 runs from the conserved cysteine through the conserved F or W. D genes are given only for firm matches. Clone size, where shown, is once, few, many, or a class for clones that have expanded.

CDR3 DNA: TGCGCCAGCAGCCTTCGCGCGTCGACTCTCGGCACTGAAGCTTTCTTT
CDR3 protein: CASSLRASTLGTEAFF
J gene: TRBJ1-1
V gene: TRBV4-1
D gene: NA
clone size: once

CDR3 DNA: TGTGCCACCAGCAGGGACAGGAACTATGGCTACACCTTC
CDR3 protein: CATSRDRNYGYTF
J gene: TRBJ1-2
V gene: TRBV15
D gene: TRBD1
clone size: NA

CDR3 DNA: TGTGCCAGCACGCGACAGGGGCCTGCCTATGGCTACACCTTC
CDR3 protein: CASTRQGPAYGYTF
J gene: TRBJ1-2
V gene: TRBV6-1
D gene: TRBD1
clone size: NA

CDR3 DNA: TGTGCCAGCAGTTTAAGTCAGGTTGTCACCGGGGAGCTGTTTTTT
CDR3 protein: CASSLSQVVTGELFF
J gene: TRBJ2-2
V gene: TRBV27
D gene: NA
clone size: NA

CDR3 DNA: TGTGCTAGTGGTTTGGTACAGGGGCTATTTTATACTGAAGCTTTCTTT
CDR3 protein: CASGLVQGLFYTEAFF
J gene: TRBJ1-1
V gene: TRBV12-5
D gene: TRBD1
clone size: NA

CDR3 DNA: TGTGCCTCCGGAAGAACCGGGACAGGGGGAAATAGCAATCAGCCCCAGCATTTT
CDR3 protein: CASGRTGTGGNSNQPQHF
J gene: TRBJ1-5
V gene: TRBV10-3
D gene: TRBD1
clone size: NA

CDR3 DNA: TGTGCCAGTAGTCGGGACTTCGCTTACGAGCAGTACTTC
CDR3 protein: CASSRDFAYEQYF
J gene: TRBJ2-7
V gene: TRBV19
D gene: NA
clone size: NA

CDR3 DNA: TGCGCCAGCAGTCTCGGGACTAGCGGGGGTAATGAGCAGTTCTTC
CDR3 protein: CASSLGTSGGNEQFF
J gene: TRBJ2-1
V gene: TRBV4-3
D gene: TRBD2
clone size: NA

CDR3 DNA: TGTGCCAGCAGTGACTCGCCGAGGGAGTCACACACCGGGGAGCTGTTTTTT
CDR3 protein: CASSDSPRESHTGELFF
J gene: TRBJ2-2
V gene: TRBV6-4
D gene: NA
clone size: NA

CDR3 DNA: TGCGCCAGCAGCCATGAGCGGGAGGGGCCAGATACGCAGTATTTT
CDR3 protein: CASSHEREGPDTQYF
J gene: TRBJ2-3
V gene: TRBV4-3
D gene: TRBD2
clone size: NA

CDR3 DNA: TGCGCCAGCAGCTTCACTCCGGGACTAGTTTCAGATACGCAGTATTTT
CDR3 protein: CASSFTPGLVSDTQYF
J gene: TRBJ2-3
V gene: TRBV5-1
D gene: TRBD2
clone size: NA

CDR3 DNA: TGCAGCGTCGCGGGGCGTGCGGACACCTTC
CDR3 protein: CSVAGRADTF
J gene: TRBJ1-2
V gene: TRBV29-1
D gene: NA
clone size: NA

CDR3 DNA: TGTGCCAGCAGGTCGGCCGGGCTAGCGGGCGGAACCTACGAGCAGTACTTC
CDR3 protein: CASRSAGLAGGTYEQYF
J gene: TRBJ2-7
V gene: TRBV27
D gene: TRBD2
clone size: few

CDR3 DNA: TGTGCCAGCAGTTCCCCAGGCGTTTCCTACGAGCAGTACTTC
CDR3 protein: CASSSPGVSYEQYF
J gene: TRBJ2-7
V gene: TRBV27
D gene: NA
clone size: NA

CDR3 DNA: TGTGCCAGCAGACCGACAGGGTCCTACGAGCAGTACTTC
CDR3 protein: CASRPTGSYEQYF
J gene: TRBJ2-7
V gene: TRBV7-2
D gene: TRBD1
clone size: NA

CDR3 DNA: TGTGCCAGCAGTTCTAGCGAGCGCTCCTACGAGCAGTACTTC
CDR3 protein: CASSSSERSYEQYF
J gene: TRBJ2-7
V gene: TRBV27
D gene: NA
clone size: once

CDR3 DNA: TGCGCCAGCAGCTTGGACAGGGTGAACACCGGGGAGCTGTTTTTT
CDR3 protein: CASSLDRVNTGELFF
J gene: TRBJ2-2
V gene: TRBV5-1
D gene: NA
clone size: once

CDR3 DNA: TGTGCCACCAGCGGCAGGACTAGTGGGGGGTACAATGAGCAGTTCTTC
CDR3 protein: CATSGRTSGGYNEQFF
J gene: TRBJ2-1
V gene: TRBV15
D gene: TRBD2
clone size: NA

CDR3 DNA: TGTGCCAGCAGCGTCAACCTAGCGGGTATCTACGAGCAGTACTTC
CDR3 protein: CASSVNLAGIYEQYF
J gene: TRBJ2-7
V gene: TRBV9
D gene: TRBD2
clone size: NA

CDR3 DNA: TGTGCCAGCAGTTACTCGGGACAGGGAAAGGCCTATGGCTACACCTTC
CDR3 protein: CASSYSGQGKAYGYTF
J gene: TRBJ1-2
V gene: TRBV6-6
D gene: TRBD1
clone size: NA

CDR3 DNA: TGTGCCCGGGGACTAGCGGACTCCTACGAGCAGTACTTC
CDR3 protein: CARGLADSYEQYF
J gene: TRBJ2-7
V gene: TRBV30
D gene: TRBD2
clone size: NA

CDR3 DNA: TGTGCCAGCAGCCCTTTCGGGGACAATTCGTATTCGGGCTACACCTTC
CDR3 protein: CASSPFGDNSYSGYTF
J gene: TRBJ1-2
V gene: TRBV5-5
D gene: NA
clone size: once

CDR3 DNA: TGTGCCAGTTCATCACAGGGGGCCACTGAAGCTTTCTTT
CDR3 protein: CASSSQGATEAFF
J gene: TRBJ1-1
V gene: TRBV6-1
D gene: TRBD1
clone size: NA

CDR3 DNA: TGTGCCAGCAGCCAACTTCAGGGGCTGTTGAACACCGGGGAGCTGTTTTTT
CDR3 protein: CASSQLQGLLNTGELFF
J gene: TRBJ2-2
V gene: TRBV7-8
D gene: NA
clone size: NA

CDR3 DNA: TGTGCCAGCAGTGCGGGCGGGAGGCGGAGGGGCGAGCAGTACTTC
CDR3 protein: CASSAGGRRRGEQYF
J gene: TRBJ2-7
V gene: TRBV27
D gene: TRBD2
clone size: NA

CDR3 DNA: TGCGCCAGCAGCTTGGCCAGGCGGGAGGACAATGAGCAGTTCTTC
CDR3 protein: CASSLARREDNEQFF
J gene: TRBJ2-1
V gene: TRBV5-1
D gene: TRBD2
clone size: NA

CDR3 DNA: TGTGCCAGCAGCTTAGCGCAGGGTCAGCCCCAGCATTTT
CDR3 protein: CASSLAQGQPQHF
J gene: TRBJ1-5
V gene: TRBV7-3
D gene: NA
clone size: once

CDR3 DNA: TGTGCCAGCAGTGGGGGGGACAGGGGCTATGGCTACACCTTC
CDR3 protein: CASSGGDRGYGYTF
J gene: TRBJ1-2
V gene: TRBV6-1
D gene: TRBD1
clone size: NA

CDR3 DNA: TGCAGGCTGGGGGGAGATGAGCAGTTCTTC
CDR3 protein: CRLGGDEQFF
J gene: TRBJ2-1
V gene: TRBV20-1
D gene: NA
clone size: NA

CDR3 DNA: TGTGCCAGCAGCAAACTCCTCCCGGGACAGGGGTCCTACGAGCAGTACTTC
CDR3 protein: CASSKLLPGQGSYEQYF
J gene: TRBJ2-7
V gene: TRBV21-1
D gene: NA
clone size: NA

CDR3 DNA: TGCGCCAGCAGCGCAACAGGGATGAACACTGAAGCTTTCTTT
CDR3 protein: CASSATGMNTEAFF
J gene: TRBJ1-1
V gene: TRBV5-1
D gene: NA
clone size: NA

CDR3 DNA: TGTGCCAGCAGTGAAACCGGGACAGGGTTTCGGGTTGGCACCGGGGAGCTGTTTTTT
CDR3 protein: CASSETGTGFRVGTGELFF
J gene: TRBJ2-2
V gene: TRBV27
D gene: TRBD1
clone size: NA

CDR3 DNA: TGTGCCAGCAGCCTCGGGAGCTCTGGGGCCAACGTCCTGACTTTC
CDR3 protein: CASSLGSSGANVLTF
J gene: TRBJ2-6
V gene: TRBV5-5
D gene: NA
clone size: NA

CDR3 DNA: TGTGCCAGCAGTTTCTATCGTGGGGACTCGGATCACGAGCAGTACTTC
CDR3 protein: CASSFYRGDSDHEQYF
J gene: TRBJ2-7
V gene: TRBV28
D gene: NA
clone size: NA

CDR3 DNA: TGTGCCAGCAGCTCGACAGGGGACCCCACTGAAGCTTTCTTT
CDR3 protein: CASSSTGDPTEAFF
J gene: TRBJ1-1
V gene: TRBV13
D gene: TRBD1
clone size: NA

CDR3 DNA: TGTGCCATCAGTGATGTTTTAGCGGCAAGCACAGATACGCAGTATTTT
CDR3 protein: CAISDVLAASTDTQYF
J gene: TRBJ2-3
V gene: TRBV10-3
D gene: NA
clone size: once

CDR3 DNA: TGTGCCAGCAGGACCCCGCCGGGACAGCTCACTGAAGCTTTCTTT
CDR3 protein: CASRTPPGQLTEAFF
J gene: TRBJ1-1
V gene: TRBV6-6
D gene: TRBD1
clone size: NA

CDR3 DNA: TGCAGCGTGAGAAGGGGCGCGGGGTCCTACGAGCAGTACTTC
CDR3 protein: CSVRRGAGSYEQYF
J gene: TRBJ2-7
V gene: TRBV29-1
D gene: NA
clone size: once

CDR3 DNA: TGTGCCAGCAGTTGGGACAGGCTGAACACTGAAGCTTTCTTT
CDR3 protein: CASSWDRLNTEAFF
J gene: TRBJ1-1
V gene: TRBV28
D gene: TRBD1
clone size: NA

CDR3 DNA: TGTGCCACCAGCAGAGATGGACTACTGAACACTGAAGCTTTCTTT
CDR3 protein: CATSRDGLLNTEAFF
J gene: TRBJ1-1
V gene: TRBV15
D gene: NA
clone size: NA

CDR3 DNA: TGTGCCAGCAGTCACATATCCCGGGACAGGGATTACAATGAGCAGTTCTTC
CDR3 protein: CASSHISRDRDYNEQFF
J gene: TRBJ2-1
V gene: TRBV25-1
D gene: TRBD1
clone size: NA

CDR3 DNA: TGCGCCAGCAGCCAAGACCCCGGGGTCACAGATACGCAGTATTTT
CDR3 protein: CASSQDPGVTDTQYF
J gene: TRBJ2-3
V gene: TRBV4-3
D gene: NA
clone size: NA

CDR3 DNA: TGTGCCAGCAGCGAGGGACAGACCTACGAGCAGTACTTC
CDR3 protein: CASSEGQTYEQYF
J gene: TRBJ2-7
V gene: TRBV9
D gene: TRBD1
clone size: NA

CDR3 DNA: TGTGCCAGCAGCTTCCTTAATTACAATGAGCAGTTCTTC
CDR3 protein: CASSFLNYNEQFF
J gene: TRBJ2-1
V gene: TRBV7-9
D gene: NA
clone size: NA

CDR3 DNA: TGTGCCAGCAGCTTACAGGGTATCGCCAATGAGCAGTTCTTC
CDR3 protein: CASSLQGIANEQFF
J gene: TRBJ2-1
V gene: TRBV7-9
D gene: NA
clone size: NA

CDR3 DNA: TGTGCCAGCAGTTACTCGACAGGGGGGAACTATGGCTACACCTTC
CDR3 protein: CASSYSTGGNYGYTF
J gene: TRBJ1-2
V gene: TRBV6-5
D gene: TRBD1
clone size: NA

CDR3 DNA: TGTGCCAGCAGTCTTACTAGCGGGTCCTACGAGCAGTACTTC
CDR3 protein: CASSLTSGSYEQYF
J gene: TRBJ2-7
V gene: TRBV27
D gene: TRBD2
clone size: NA

CDR3 DNA: TGTGCCAGTAGTATACAGTTGGAGCTGAGCAATGAGCAGTTCTTC
CDR3 protein: CASSIQLELSNEQFF
J gene: TRBJ2-1
V gene: TRBV19
D gene: NA
clone size: NA

CDR3 DNA: TGTGCCAGCAGCGCAGGGGACACGCCGGGCTACGAGCAGTACTTC
CDR3 protein: CASSAGDTPGYEQYF
J gene: TRBJ2-7
V gene: TRBV9
D gene: NA
clone size: NA